A single sample is the source of the 3 T cell receptor beta chains below, sequenced in a study of cytomegalovirus exposure and HLA in healthy donors. PCR primers comprised 60 Vbeta and 13 Jbeta primers. The method was immunoSEQ multiplex PCR; TCRdb's version includes in-frame clones alone and lacks a portion of them. The sample contains about 150,000 clones, about 75% of which appear only once. Material for sequencing was PBMCs. The receptor set was obtained from a man aged 18 to 30 in good health and CMV-seropositive.

The chain couples TRBV10-2 to TRBJ2-1; 12 nucleotides match TRBD2. Germline lookup yields CDR1 WSHSY and CDR2 SAAADI. The CDR3 sequence is 17 residues long. V lost 3 bases to trimming and J lost 8 bases; unmatched junction nucleotides: 11. The CDR3 region is CASSDGNLAGGPHEQFF. In DNA, the CDR3 is TGCGCCAGCAGTGATGGGAACCTAGCGGGAGGGCCCCATGAGCAGTTCTTC.

V and J are TRBV15 and TRBJ2-6, with D perhaps TRBD2 (6 bases). CDR3 length equals 17 residues. V was shortened by 0 bases and J by 7 bases, with 16 bases between the two germline ends. Germline CDR1 is LNHNV and CDR2 is YYDKDF (reference sequence). CDR3 amino acids: CATSREPGTWSANVLTF. CDR3 coding DNA: TGTGCCACCAGCAGAGAACCCGGGACTTGGAGCGCCAACGTCCTGACTTTC.

The chain carries TRBV30 and TRBJ2-7; the D is unclear. The CDR3 covers 13 residues. The V end was cut by 2 bases, the J end by 2 bases, with 10 bases between. Germline V gives CDR1 GTSNPN, CDR2 SVGIG (reference sequence). The CDR3 region has the DNA TGTGCCTGGAGTTCCAGCGTACCCTACGAGCAGTACTTC. This translates into CAWSSSVPYEQYF.